Below, 27 T cell receptor beta chains from the same sample are listed, as sequenced in a study of T cell repertoires in cytomegalovirus infection. In TCRdb, the reads were re-called with MiXCR into one record per CDR3 protein. The data contain around 450,000 distinct CDR3 sequences, about 11% of them singletons. What was sequenced was PBMCs. These TCRs come from a human donor in good health (CMV status not recorded). Some clones in this sample may be carry-over from other donors' samples.

This clonotype was counted a few times. This chain connects TRBV27 to TRBJ2-7; possibly TRBD1 for D (7 bases). This CDR3 has 13 residues. Between the trimmed V and J ends, which lost 8 bases and 0 bases, there was a span of 11 bases. In germline, CDR1 is MNHEY, CDR2 SMNVEV (reference sequence). The CDR3 is CASWRGPSYEQYF. In nucleotides, the CDR3 is TGTGCCAGCTGGAGGGGGCCCTCCTACGAGCAGTACTTC.

This clonotype has a count of ten or more. The chain uses TRBV10-2 and TRBJ2-1; D may be TRBD1 (6 bases). Trimming left V 6 bases short and J 0 bases short, with 9 bases between. The CDR3 totals 14 residues. The germline V gene has CDR1 WSHSY and CDR2 SAAADI. DNA for the CDR3: TGCGCCAGCAGAAAGACAGGCTCCTACAATGAGCAGTTCTTC. Translated: CASRKTGSYNEQFF.

Ten or more counts support this clonotype. V and J are TRBV12-3 or TRBV12-4 and TRBJ1-2; D gene ambiguous. Trimming removed 2 bases from V and 4 bases from J, with 8 bases in between. The CDR3 consists of 13 residues. CDR3 nucleotide sequence: TGTGCCAGCAGTTTACAGGCTCTCTATGGCTACACCTTC. Amino acids: CASSLQALYGYTF.

The chain joins TRBV6-6 to TRBJ2-4, with D perhaps matching TRBD1 or TRBD2 (5 bases each). This CDR3 comprises 16 residues. Germline V CDR1 and CDR2: MNHNY, SVGAGI (reference sequence). Between the trimmed V and J ends, which lost 5 bases and 0 bases, there was a span of 14 bases. CDR3 DNA: TGTGCCAGCAGTGACCGGGACGGGGTAGCCAAAAACATTCAGTACTTC. Translating it yields CASSDRDGVAKNIQYF.

Ten or more counts support this clonotype. The CDR3 loop reads CASSQILARETQYF. The DNA of the CDR3 is TGCGCCAGCAGCCAAATCCTAGCGAGGGAGACCCAGTACTTC. This chain links TRBV4-1 with TRBJ2-5; D may be TRBD2 (6 bases). Germline V gene lookup returns CDR1 MGHRA and CDR2 YSYEKL. The CDR3 covers 14 residues. V lost 2 bases to trimming and J lost 5 bases, with 12 bases between them.

The chain links TRBV5-5 to TRBJ1-2; 9 bases agree with TRBD1. Germline V CDR1 and CDR2: SGHKS, YYEKEE (reference sequence). V was clipped by 0 bases and J by 4 bases; unmatched bases: 4. This CDR3 comprises 15 residues. The CDR3 DNA is TGTGCCAGCAGCTTGGTACAGGGGGCAGGCTATGGCTACACCTTC. Its protein product is CASSLVQGAGYGYTF.

This clonotype was counted at least ten times. The rearrangement joins TRBV7-8 to TRBJ1-6, with a tentative D call TRBD1 (6 bases). CDR3 length: 13 amino acids. CDR1 and CDR2 (germline): SGHVS, FQNEAQ. Trimming removed 4 bases at V and 8 bases at J, with 9 bases between. In nucleotides, the CDR3 is TGTGCCAGCAGCTACAGGACAGATTCACCCCTCCACTTT. Translated: CASSYRTDSPLHF. Together with reference TRBV7-8 and TRBJ1-6, the CDR3 gives the full variable domain: GAGVSQSPRYKVAKRGQDVALRCDPISGHVSLFWYQQALGQGPEFLTYFQNEAQLDKSGLPSDRFFAERPEGSVSTLKIQRTQQEDSAVYLCASSYRTDSPLHFGNGTRLTVT.

This clonotype was observed many times. This chain links TRBV6-1 with TRBJ1-2; 8 positions match TRBD1. The CDR3 covers 14 residues. Germline V gene sequence: CDR1 MNHNS, CDR2 SASEGT. J was trimmed by 4 bases and V by 5 bases; bases with no gene match: 6. Here the CDR3 DNA reads TGTGCCAGCAGTAAGGACAGGGCCCCCTATGGCTACACCTTC. Its protein is CASSKDRAPYGYTF.

This clonotype showed up many times. The CDR3 protein is CASTSDSTYEQYF. In nucleotides, the CDR3 is TGTGCCAGCACATCGGACAGTACCTACGAGCAGTACTTC. This rearrangement joins TRBV2 to TRBJ2-7; tentatively, D is TRBD1 (6 bases). Trimming removed 7 bases from V and 2 bases from J, with 12 bases in between. Germline V gene sequence: CDR1 SNHLY, CDR2 FYNNEI. The CDR3 totals 13 residues.

V is TRBV5-6 and J is TRBJ2-2; TRBD2 aligns across 11 bases. Germline V lookup: CDR1 SGHDT, CDR2 YYEEEE. The CDR3 totals 17 residues. Losses at the gene ends were 3 bases for V and 3 bases for J; bases not matched to a gene: 7. CDR3 DNA sequence: TGTGCCAGCAGCTCCCTGACTAGCGGGACCTACACCGGGGAGCTGTTTTTT. It translates to CASSSLTSGTYTGELFF.

Many counts were recorded for this clonotype. The chain combines TRBV29-1 with TRBJ1-1, with D unresolved. The CDR3 length is 13 residues. The V end was cut by 3 bases, the J end by 1 base, with 9 bases between. CDR1 and CDR2 from the germline V gene are SQVTM and ANQGSEA. The CDR3: CSVDAAKNTEAFF. CDR3 coding DNA: TGCAGCGTTGATGCAGCGAAGAACACTGAAGCTTTCTTT.

This clonotype has a count of ten or more. The CDR3 is CASTGTGVKNIQYF. The CDR3 bases are TGTGCCAGCACCGGGACAGGGGTCAAAAACATTCAGTACTTC. V is TRBV6-2 or TRBV6-3 and J is TRBJ2-4; 10 nucleotides align to TRBD1. With V trimmed by 7 bases and J by 3 bases, 3 bases remained unmatched. CDR1 and CDR2 (germline): MNHEY, SVGEGT. CDR3 size: 14 residues.

This clonotype appeared many times. This chain links TRBV7-8 with TRBJ2-1; tentative D call: TRBD2 (5 bases). The length of the CDR3 is 13 residues. In germline, CDR1 is SGHVS, CDR2 FQNEAQ. Trimming pared 7 bases from V and 5 bases from J, leaving 12 bases between. This chain's CDR3 is CASTLGRDNEQFF. CDR3 DNA: TGTGCCAGCACCCTGGGGAGAGACAATGAGCAGTTCTTC.

This clonotype was observed a handful of times. The rearrangement uses TRBV20-1 and TRBJ2-2; the D gene is possibly TRBD2 (6 bases). Germline V lookup: CDR1 DFQATT, CDR2 SNEGSKA (reference sequence). This CDR3 is 13 amino acids long. V gave up 3 bases and J gave up 9 bases, with 14 bases separating them. The CDR3 DNA reads as TGCAGTGCTAGCGGCGGGGAAGGGAGGGAGCTGTTTTTT. This translates into CSASGGEGRELFF.

At least ten counts were recorded for this clonotype. The chain is built from TRBV3-1 and TRBJ2-7; D perhaps matches TRBD2 (7 bases). The CDR3 has 14 amino acids. V shed 1 base and J shed 3 bases, with 10 bases lying between them. Germline lookup yields CDR1 LGHDT and CDR2 YNNKEL (reference sequence). CDR3 sequence: CASSQGGGGYEQYF. CDR3 nucleotides: TGTGCCAGCAGCCAAGGGGGAGGGGGCTACGAGCAGTACTTC.

In this sample, this clonotype turned up many times. The chain uses TRBV5-1 and TRBJ2-1; D remains unclear. Germline V lookup: CDR1 SGHRS, CDR2 YFSETQ. Trimming took 0 bases from V and 3 from J, leaving 13 bases between them. This CDR3 is built from 16 residues. CDR3 sequence: CASSLEASALYNEQFF. Here the CDR3 DNA reads TGCGCCAGCAGCTTGGAAGCAAGCGCTCTCTACAATGAGCAGTTCTTC.

In its sample, this clonotype was seen many times. V usage is TRBV7-9 and J usage is TRBJ1-4; D is ambiguous. V lost 5 bases and J 0 bases, leaving 10 bases between the germline ends. The CDR3 consists of 15 residues. Germline V gives CDR1 SEHNR, CDR2 FQNEAQ (reference sequence). CDR3 sequence (DNA): TGTGCCAGCAGCGACTCGGCTGCAACTAATGAAAAACTGTTTTTT. Translated: CASSDSAATNEKLFF.

This clonotype was observed at least ten times. The chain links TRBV7-8 to TRBJ1-4; D might be TRBD1 (6 bases). CDR1 SGHVS and CDR2 FQNEAQ come from the germline V gene. The CDR3 consists of 15 residues. Trimming left V 5 bases short and J 4 bases short, with 14 bases between. The CDR3 region has the DNA TGTGCCAGCAGCCCGCCCGACAGGCTTAATGAAAAACTGTTTTTT. Translated, it gives CASSPPDRLNEKLFF.

The CDR3 coding sequence is TGTGCCAGCAGCTTAGCCCTGTCCACACGTTACAATGAGCAGTTCTTC. This translates into CASSLALSTRYNEQFF. The chain uses TRBV7-4 and TRBJ2-1; D unresolved. CDR3 length: 16 amino acids. V lost 0 bases and J lost 4, with 13 bases in between. The germline gives CDR1 SGHVT, CDR2 SQSDAQ.

This clonotype appeared many times. The chain carries TRBV27 and TRBJ1-1, with D unresolved. The CDR3 totals 13 residues. V dropped 0 bases and J dropped 7 bases, with 9 bases sitting between them. Germline-derived CDR1 and CDR2 are MNHEY and SMNVEV (reference sequence). The CDR3 DNA follows: TGTGCCAGCAGTTTATCTTGGGCTCGTGAAGCTTTCTTT. It specifies CASSLSWAREAFF.

This clonotype was seen at least ten times. The chain combines TRBV12-3 or TRBV12-4 with TRBJ1-6; 7 bases align to TRBD1. This CDR3 contains 15 residues. With 6 bases clipped from V and 9 bases from J, the junction kept 11 bases outside the gene matches. CDR3 bases: TGTGCCAGCAGCCTGGGACAGCCCCTAGGTTCACCCCTCCACTTT. It yields the protein CASSLGQPLGSPLHF.

This clonotype was observed a handful of times. The rearrangement uses TRBV12-3 or TRBV12-4 and TRBJ2-2; D is possibly TRBD1 (6 bases). V lost 11 bases to trimming and J lost 3 bases, with 16 bases between them. The CDR3 spans 14 residues. The CDR3 region is CARSKQGDTGELFF. DNA for the CDR3: TGTGCCCGCTCTAAACAGGGCGACACCGGGGAGCTGTTTTTT.

This clonotype occurred a few times. The rearrangement links TRBV5-8 to TRBJ2-1, with 10 positions matching TRBD2. This CDR3 contains 18 residues. V was pared by 2 bases and J by 1 base, with 9 bases of the junction left unmatched. Germline V gene sequence: CDR1 SGHTS, CDR2 YDEGEE. For the CDR3, the DNA is TGTGCCAGCAGCTTTTCGAGCGGGAGGGCCCATTCCTACAATGAGCAGTTCTTC. It translates to CASSFSSGRAHSYNEQFF. Together with reference TRBV5-8 and TRBJ2-1, the CDR3 gives the full variable domain: EAGVTQSPTHLIKTRGQQATLRCSPISGHTSVYWYQQALGLGLQFLLWYDEGEERNRGNFPPRFSGRQFPNYSSELNVNALELEDSALYLCASSFSSGRAHSYNEQFFGPGTRLTVL.

This clonotype was seen ten or more times. The chain employs TRBV7-2 and TRBJ2-3, with D perhaps matching TRBD2 (6 bases). The CDR3 totals 15 residues. Germline CDR1 and CDR2: SGHTA and FQGNSA. Trimming left V 5 bases short and J 2 bases short, with 14 bases between. The CDR3 region is CASSLSGPFTDTQYF. The CDR3 region has the DNA TGTGCCAGCAGCCTCAGCGGGCCATTCACAGATACGCAGTATTTT. The full variable domain, its missing parts supplied by reference TRBV7-2 and TRBJ2-3, is GAGVSQSPSNKVTEKGKDVELRCDPISGHTALYWYRQSLGQGLEFLIYFQGNSAPDKSGLPSDRFSAERTGGSVSTLTIQRTQQEDSAVYLCASSLSGPFTDTQYFGPGTRLTVL.

This clonotype has a count of ten or more. The J gene is TRBJ2-5, the V gene TRBV11-3; maybe TRBD2 (5 bases). Trimming cost V 5 bases and J 2 bases, with 15 bases left between them. Germline loops: CDR1 SGHNT, CDR2 YENEEA. This CDR3 is 15 amino acids long. The CDR3 coding sequence is TGTGCCAGCAGCCCCGGGATCATAAAACAAGAGACCCAGTACTTC. Residues: CASSPGIIKQETQYF.

For this clonotype: A read error is possible here, since a much larger clone lies one base away. V gene TRBV5-3 combines with J gene TRBJ2-2; weak D call: TRBD1 (6 bases). TRBV5-3 is an ORF, and what it does is uncertain. This CDR3 region has 14 residues. The CDR3 DNA sequence: TGTGGCAGCAGCTTGTACAGGGAAGCCGGGGAGCTGTTTTTT. This translates into CGSSLYREAGELFF.

This clonotype came up many times. The rearrangement joins TRBV10-3 to TRBJ1-1, with a tentative D call TRBD1 (5 bases). The CDR3 loop spans 14 amino acids. The V end lost 6 bases, the J end lost 0 bases, and 11 bases lay between the germline ends. Germline CDR1 ENHRY, CDR2 SYGVKD. The DNA of the CDR3 is TGTGCCATCAGGGAGGCAGGGATGAACACTGAAGCTTTCTTT. It translates to CAIREAGMNTEAFF.